A selection of T cell receptor beta chains follows, all from one sample in a study of response to subunit inactivated influenza vaccine. TCRdb reprocessed the RT-PCR reads with MiXCR, giving one entry per CDR3 protein. The profile shows hundreds of thousands of distinct CDR3 sequences, less than 20% of them singletons. Sequences were derived from PBMCs from blood, sampled 5 days after vaccination. Source of these receptors: a middle-aged man who received an inactivated influenza vaccine. Both conserved end residues are part of each CDR3. A D gene is named only where the DNA matches it firmly. Rows may omit the clone size; those that give it use once, few, many or a size class.

>TRBV28|few|TRBD2|TRBJ2-7|13
TGTGCCTCCCGGGGGGGGCTAAAGGGACGGCAGTACTTC
CASRGGLKGRQYF
>TRBV20-1|-|-|TRBJ2-7|13
TGCAGTGGGGTAGGGGGAAATTCCTACGAGCAGTACTTC
CSGVGGNSYEQYF
>TRBV11-2|-|TRBD2|TRBJ2-5|15
TGTGCCAGCAGCCAGTTAGCGGGGGGGCCAGAGACCCAGTACTTC
CASSQLAGGPETQYF
>TRBV7-9|few|TRBD2|TRBJ2-3|16
TGTGCCAGCAGCTCGGGACTAGCGGGGAAATCAGATACGCAGTATTTT
CASSSGLAGKSDTQYF
>TRBV12-3/TRBV12-4|many|-|TRBJ2-3|16
TGTGCCAGCAGTGATCGACAGGCCACTTTGGGGGATACGCAGTATTTT
CASSDRQATLGDTQYF
>TRBV12-3/TRBV12-4|-|TRBD2|TRBJ2-7|15
TGTGCCAGCAGTCCTTTGGGACTAGCGCCCTACGAGCAGTACTTC
CASSPLGLAPYEQYF
>TRBV27|few|-|TRBJ2-1|14
TGTGCCAGCAGTTTATCAGGACGGACGAATGAGCAGTTCTTC
CASSLSGRTNEQFF
>TRBV24-1|-|TRBD1|TRBJ2-3|16
TGTGCCACCAGTGATACGGGACAGGATGTAACAGATACGCAGTATTTT
CATSDTGQDVTDTQYF
>TRBV9|-|-|TRBJ1-3|13
TGTGCCAGCAGCGCTGGACTACAGGACACCATATATTTT
CASSAGLQDTIYF
>TRBV20-1|-|TRBD2|TRBJ2-1|16
TGCAGTGCTAGAGATGATCTAGCGGGAGCGCTTCATGAGCAGTTCTTC
CSARDDLAGALHEQFF
>TRBV12-3/TRBV12-4|few|-|TRBJ1-6|16
TGTGCCAGCAGGAAAGAAGGGAGCTCCTATAATTCACCCCTCCACTTT
CASRKEGSSYNSPLHF